This T cell receptor beta chain was obtained from a study of cytomegalovirus exposure and HLA in healthy donors. Primers included in the PCR were 60 Vbeta and 13 Jbeta primers. Only in-frame clones appear in the TCRdb table, and some are missing; sequencing was by immunoSEQ multiplex PCR. Its listing shows around 150,000 clones. Study-level findings and limits: Rates of TCR association differed by HLA locus in a later analysis, with DRB1 highest and HLA-C lowest. When analyzed later, a missense DCLRE1C variant was found to be linked to TCR beta V- and J-gene trimming. Among donors in an Asian-associated ancestry cluster, a later analysis reportedly found fewer N-insertions than the approximately 670-donor mean.

Concerning this clone itself: Its antigen is not known.

The TCR was taken from a middle-aged man in good health and CMV-seronegative. The sequenced material came from PBMCs.

Written as DNA, the CDR3 is TGTGCCAGCAGCAGGACAGGGCCGAAAAATGAGCAGTTCTTC. Translating gives CASSRTGPKNEQFF. The chain combines TRBV5-4 with TRBJ2-1; 8 nucleotides agree with TRBD1. CDR3 length: 14 residues. Germline V CDR1 and CDR2: SGHNT, YYREEE (reference sequence). V lost 4 bases and J lost 7; bases outside the gene matches: 7.